The entry below gives a single T cell receptor beta chain sequence along with its context. Noted time point: pre-treatment sample, taken before nivolumab and TIL therapy. The V end lost 3 bases, the J end lost 7 bases, and 15 bases lay between the germline ends. The V gene's germline CDR1 is LNHDA and CDR2 SQIVND (reference sequence). This CDR3 spans 14 amino acids. This entry belongs to a study of TIL therapy for anti-PD-1-resistant metastatic lung cancer. Sequencing used immunoSEQ v3. Survey-level samples got some 2 million read pairs; deep-level samples got about 5-6.5 million. TCRdb keeps only in-frame clones here, not all; method: immunoSEQ multiplex PCR. In the table there are about 36,000 clones, 70% to 75% of which are singletons.

The origin of this receptor is a person aged 25 to 85 with non-small cell lung cancer. The starting material was blood, obtained at baseline. The chain uses TRBV19 and TRBJ1-2; D possibly corresponds to TRBD1 (5 bases). The CDR3 spells CASSIGGPGLGYTF. CDR3 nucleotide sequence: TGTGCCAGTAGTATCGGGGGACCGGGGCTTGGCTACACCTTC.